The TCR beta chain described here comes from a study of control samples from healthy donors and cancer patients. Profiled with immunoSEQ multiplex PCR; TCRdb holds only in-frame clones, not every one. This sample has roughly 9,200 clones, with roughly nine tenths found just once. This CDR3 comprises 14 residues. The receptor was derived from a man aged 55 to 70 with colorectal cancer. The gene calls are TRBV21-1 and TRBJ1-5. TRBV21-1 is noted as a pseudogene. Sequenced: PBMCs. DNA of the CDR3: TGTGCCAGCAGCAAAGGGTCCTTGGGGTGGCCCCAGCATTTT. Translated: CASSKGSLGWPQHF.